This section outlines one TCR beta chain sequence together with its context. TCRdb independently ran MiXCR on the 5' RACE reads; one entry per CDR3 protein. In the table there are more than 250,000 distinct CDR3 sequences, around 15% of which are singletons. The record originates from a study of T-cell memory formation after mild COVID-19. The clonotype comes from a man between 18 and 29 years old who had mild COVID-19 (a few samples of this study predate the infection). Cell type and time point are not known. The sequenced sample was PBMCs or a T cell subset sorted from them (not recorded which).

CDR3 protein: CAISDEGLAGGEQYF. The CDR3 coding sequence is TGTGCCATCAGTGATGAAGGACTAGCGGGAGGCGAGCAGTACTTC. This chain uses TRBV10-3 with TRBJ2-7; 14 positions match TRBD2. The V segment lost 3 bases and the J segment 6 bases; nucleotides outside the gene matches: 4. Per germline, CDR1 ENHRY and CDR2 SYGVKD. CDR3 length: 15 residues.